A single sample gave rise to the 21 T cell receptor beta chains below, sequenced in a study of blood T cells in healthy people across ages. It was with a sample-barcoded 5' primer and a J-beta primer mix that a second PCR of about 6 to 12 cycles was run. A single record per CDR3 protein comes from TCRdb applying MiXCR to the 5' RACE reads. The sample yields around 280,000 distinct CDR3 sequences, 25% to 30% seen once. Sequenced input: blood. All receptors come from a woman aged 70-85 years in good health.

The genes are TRBV7-2 and TRBJ2-5, with D possibly matching TRBD1 (6 bases). The CDR3 is 14 amino acids. V was shortened by 0 bases and J by 5 bases, with 10 bases between the two germline ends. Germline V gene lookup returns CDR1 SGHTA and CDR2 FQGNSA. The CDR3 loop is CASSLARGWETQYF. In DNA form, the CDR3 reads TGTGCCAGCAGCTTAGCTAGGGGGTGGGAGACCCAGTACTTC.

The rearrangement joins TRBV6-5 to TRBJ2-1, with 8 bases that match TRBD1. The V segment lost 0 bases and the J segment 3 bases; nucleotides outside the gene matches: 4. Germline CDR1 and CDR2: MNHEY and SVGAGI. CDR3 length equals 16 residues. The CDR3 region has the DNA TGTGCCAGCAGTTACTCAAGGACAGGGAGCTACAATGAGCAGTTCTTC. Amino acids: CASSYSRTGSYNEQFF.

There are a few counts of this clonotype. V usage is TRBV20-1 and J usage is TRBJ2-1; a weak D match, TRBD1 (5 bases). Judging by the DNA end, TRBJ2-5 fits better; the J call may be wrong. This CDR3 comprises 12 residues. Germline CDR1 DFQATT, CDR2 SNEGSKA (reference sequence). The CDR3 DNA reads TGCAGTGCCGTGGGGCGGAAAGAGACCCAGTACTTC. This encodes CSAVGRKETQYF.

This clonotype was seen a few times. This sequence joins TRBV6-5 and TRBJ2-3, with D unresolved. Germline V CDR1 and CDR2: MNHEY, SVGAGI. The CDR3 sequence is 14 residues long. The ends were cut back, 6 bases at V and 0 bases at J, with 10 bases in the middle. The CDR3: CASRKDQSTDTQYF. In DNA, the CDR3 is TGTGCCAGCAGAAAAGACCAGAGCACAGATACGCAGTATTTT.

This clonotype was counted only a few times. The CDR3 protein is CSATIRSANNYGYTF. The CDR3 bases are TGCAGTGCTACTATCAGGAGCGCAAATAACTATGGCTACACCTTC. This chain links TRBV20-1 with TRBJ1-2, with D uncertain. CDR1 is DFQATT, CDR2 SNEGSKA, per germline (reference sequence). The CDR3 has 15 amino acids. V lost 4 bases and J 1 base, leaving 16 bases between the germline ends.

The sample holds many counts of this clonotype. The chain employs TRBV14 and TRBJ2-7; D uncertain. The germline V and J ends were trimmed by 2 bases and 10 bases, with 18 bases remaining between them. CDR1 is SGHDN, CDR2 FVKESK, per germline. The CDR3 consists of 14 residues. The CDR3 DNA reads as TGTGCCAGCAGCCAAAATAGTCTGGGGAAGGGTCAGTACTTC. Protein: CASSQNSLGKGQYF.

The CDR3 bases are TGTGCCAGCAGTGGATCAGCGGGAGGTGTCAAAAACATTCAGTACTTC. This encodes CASSGSAGGVKNIQYF. This sequence joins TRBV6-2 or TRBV6-3 and TRBJ2-4, with TRBD2 matching 9 bases. Unmatched junction bases numbered 8, after V lost 5 bases and J lost 3 bases. This CDR3 comprises 16 residues. In germline, CDR1 is MNHEY, CDR2 SVGEGT.

The V call is TRBV24-1, the J call TRBJ1-5, with D perhaps matching TRBD1 (5 bases). CDR3 length: 16 residues. V was trimmed by 3 bases and J by 2 bases, leaving 13 bases between them. Germline CDR1 reads KGHDR; CDR2 reads SFDVKD. The CDR3 DNA sequence: TGTGCCACCAGTGATCCCAGGGACGGAGGCAATCAGCCCCAGCATTTT. Translation: CATSDPRDGGNQPQHF.

This chain connects TRBV7-2 to TRBJ1-3, with D unclear. The CDR3 has 15 amino acids. V was clipped by 5 bases and J by 0 bases, with 11 bases between them. The germline V gene has CDR1 SGHTA and CDR2 FQGNSA. The CDR3 DNA follows: TGTGCCAGCAGCACAGAATACCTCTCTGGAAACACCATATATTTT. Translation: CASSTEYLSGNTIYF.

V gene TRBV6-1 combines with J gene TRBJ2-6, with D perhaps TRBD1 or TRBD2 (5 bases each). V lost 3 bases, J lost 12 bases, and 12 bases lay in between. CDR1 and CDR2 (germline): MNHNS, SASEGT. The CDR3 has 13 residues. CDR3 protein: CASSDYGAAVLTF. The CDR3, as DNA: TGTGCCAGCAGTGATTACGGGGCGGCCGTCCTGACTTTC.

This clonotype appeared a few times. The chain combines TRBV15 with TRBJ2-7, with no clear D. The CDR3 has 15 residues. Germline V gene data show CDR1 as LNHNV and CDR2 as YYDKDF (reference sequence). V was trimmed by 0 bases and J by 3 bases, leaving 12 bases between them. The CDR3 region is CATSRDMGTGYEQYF. CDR3 DNA: TGTGCCACCAGCAGAGATATGGGTACTGGCTACGAGCAGTACTTC.

Turning to this clonotype: Sequence at one end of the junction differs from germline and may be a read error. The J gene is TRBJ2-2, the V gene TRBV7-7; D is unresolved. Germline V gene data show CDR1 as SSHAT and CDR2 as FNYEAQ (reference sequence). This CDR3 spans 13 amino acids. The CDR3 sequence: CASSLGNTGELFF. In DNA, the CDR3 is TGTGCTAGCAGCTTAGGGAACACCGGGGAGCTGTTTTTT.

This clonotype has ten or more counts. The rearrangement joins TRBV29-1 to TRBJ1-2; no reliable D call. This CDR3 is 11 amino acids long. Trimming removed 3 bases at V and 5 bases at J, with 7 bases between. CDR1 and CDR2 (germline): SQVTM, ANQGSEA. The CDR3 reads CSVEEGYGYTF. CDR3 bases: TGCAGCGTTGAGGAGGGATATGGCTACACCTTC.

This chain links TRBV7-9 with TRBJ1-2, with unresolved D. The CDR3 is 14 amino acids. Germline CDR1 is SEHNR and CDR2 is FQNEAQ (reference sequence). V lost 7 bases and J 8 bases, leaving 20 bases between the germline ends. The CDR3 region has the DNA TGTGCCAGCATCAGGATGGCCCAGACGGGAGGCTACACCTTC. This codes for CASIRMAQTGGYTF. The variable domain in full, with the rest retrieved from reference TRBV7-9 and TRBJ1-2, is DTGVSQNPRHKITKRGQNVTFRCDPISEHNRLYWYRQTLGQGPEFLTYFQNEAQLEKSRLLSDRFSAERPKGSFSTLEIQRTEQGDSAMYLCASIRMAQTGGYTFGSGTRLTVV.

The rearrangement uses TRBV11-2 and TRBJ2-5, with TRBD2 matching over 15 bases. The CDR3 is 21 residues long. V dropped 0 bases and J dropped 6; count of bases not matched to a gene: 17. The germline gives CDR1 SGHAT, CDR2 FQNNGV. The CDR3 is CASSLDDRTSGRASRKKTQYF. The CDR3 nucleotides read TGTGCCAGCAGCTTAGATGATCGGACTAGCGGGAGGGCGTCTCGAAAAAAGACCCAGTACTTC.

This clonotype was observed a few times. The rearrangement uses TRBV11-2 and TRBJ1-1, with a tentative D call TRBD1 (6 bases). Per germline, CDR1 SGHAT and CDR2 FQNNGV. The CDR3 is 16 amino acids. Between the trimmed V and J ends, which lost 7 bases and 7 bases, there was a span of 25 bases. The DNA for the CDR3 is TGTGCCAGCACTGCCCGAGGCGGGCGAGTAGGGGGTGAAGCTTTCTTT. The encoded protein is CASTARGGRVGGEAFF. Looking up the rest from reference TRBV11-2 and TRBJ1-1 gives the full variable domain: EAGVAQSPRYKIIEKRQSVAFWCNPISGHATLYWYQQILGQGPKLLIQFQNNGVVDDSQLPKDRFSAERLKGVDSTLKIQPAKLEDSAVYLCASTARGGRVGGEAFFGQGTRLTVV.

The chain carries TRBV5-6 and TRBJ2-1, with D tentatively TRBD1 (6 bases). V was clipped by 2 bases and J by 8 bases, with 14 bases between them. This CDR3 comprises 14 residues. Germline V CDR1 and CDR2: SGHDT, YYEEEE. The CDR3, as DNA: TGTGCCAGCAGCTTAGCAGGGGTGAAGGATGAGCAGTTCTTC. Its protein is CASSLAGVKDEQFF.

This clonotype has only a few counts. The rearrangement links TRBV5-1 to TRBJ2-5; TRBD2 aligns across 8 bases. The ends lost 0 bases at V and 5 bases at J; junction bases unmatched: 6. The CDR3 length is 15 residues. The germline CDR1 and CDR2 sequences are SGHRS and YFSETQ. CDR3 amino acids: CASSLVIGREETQYF. CDR3 in DNA: TGCGCCAGCAGCTTGGTAATCGGGAGGGAGGAGACCCAGTACTTC.

This clonotype was counted between two and nine times. V usage is TRBV7-2 and J usage is TRBJ2-7; D is undetermined. The CDR3 totals 16 residues. The V gene's germline CDR1 is SGHTA and CDR2 FQGNSA. V lost 0 bases to trimming and J lost 0 bases, with 12 bases between them. CDR3 sequence (DNA): TGTGCCAGCAGCTTAGCGTCGGGCGGAACCTCCTACGAGCAGTACTTC. It translates to CASSLASGGTSYEQYF.

The gene calls are TRBV9 and TRBJ2-5, with TRBD1 matching 7 bases. The CDR3 extends over 15 amino acids. Looked up from germline, CDR1 is SGDLS and CDR2 is YYNGEE. V was clipped by 3 bases and J by 1 base; unmatched bases: 6. CDR3 residues: CASSDGQALQETQYF. The CDR3 DNA reads TGTGCCAGCAGCGACGGACAGGCTCTCCAAGAGACCCAGTACTTC. The whole variable domain, remainder taken from reference TRBV9 and TRBJ2-5, is DSGVTQTPKHLITATGQRVTLRCSPRSGDLSVYWYQQSLDQGLQFLIQYYNGEERAKGNILERFSAQQFPDLHSELNLSSLELGDSALYFCASSDGQALQETQYFGPGTRLLVL.

The J gene is TRBJ2-3, the V gene TRBV7-2; the D is unclear. Germline CDR1 is SGHTA and CDR2 is FQGNSA. Trimming cost V 2 bases and J 0 bases, with 3 bases left between them. The length of the CDR3 is 13 residues. CDR3 sequence: CASSLPSTDTQYF. DNA for the CDR3: TGTGCCAGCAGCTTACCCAGCACAGATACGCAGTATTTT.